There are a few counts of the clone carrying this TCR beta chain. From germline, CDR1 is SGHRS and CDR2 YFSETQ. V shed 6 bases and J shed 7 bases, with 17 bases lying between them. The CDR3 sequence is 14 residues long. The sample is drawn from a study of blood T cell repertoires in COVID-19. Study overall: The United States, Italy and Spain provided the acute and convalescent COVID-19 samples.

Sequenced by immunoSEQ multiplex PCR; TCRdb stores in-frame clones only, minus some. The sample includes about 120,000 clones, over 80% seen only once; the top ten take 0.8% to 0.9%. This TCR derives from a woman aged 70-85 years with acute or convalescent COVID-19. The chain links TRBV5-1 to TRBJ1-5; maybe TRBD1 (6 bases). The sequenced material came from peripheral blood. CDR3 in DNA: TGCGCCAGCAAGCCGGGGGGCGCAGAACAGCCCCAGCATTTT. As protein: CASKPGGAEQPQHF.